This entry lists 27 T cell receptor beta chains sequenced from one sample in a study of T cell changes during pregnancy in multiple sclerosis. Profiling relied on immunoSEQ multiplex PCR, and the TCRdb table lists in-frame clones only, not all of them. The sample yields fewer than 70,000 clones, approximately 90% seen once. Sequencing was performed on peripheral blood, taken in the second trimester of pregnancy. The source is a female donor in good health, enrolled as a control in a pregnancy study.

The genes are TRBV5-1 and TRBJ2-1, with TRBD2 matching over 8 bases. The CDR3 is 16 amino acids. In germline, CDR1 is SGHRS, CDR2 YFSETQ. Unmatched junction bases numbered 13, after V lost 4 bases and J lost 7 bases. CDR3 DNA: TGCGCCAGCAGCCCAGTTATAGCGGGGTGGGAAAATGAGCAGTTCTTC. Translated: CASSPVIAGWENEQFF. Based on the CDR3 plus reference TRBV5-1 and TRBJ2-1, the full variable domain is KAGVTQTPRYLIKTRGQQVTLSCSPISGHRSVSWYQQTPGQGLQFLFEYFSETQRNKGNFPGRFSGRQFSNSRSEMNVSTLELGDSALYLCASSPVIAGWENEQFFGPGTRLTVL.

The sample holds a few counts of this clone. The V call is TRBV6-6, the J call TRBJ1-5, with TRBD1 as a possible D gene (6 bases). The CDR3 has 13 amino acids. V shed 7 bases and J shed 5 bases, with 12 bases lying between them. CDR1 is MNHNY, CDR2 SVGAGI, per germline (reference sequence). In DNA, the CDR3 is TGTGCCAGCACGGACAGAAGCTATCAGCCCCAGCATTTT. Its protein is CASTDRSYQPQHF.

This chain joins TRBV6-5 and TRBJ1-1; D is possibly TRBD1 (6 bases). The germline CDR1 and CDR2 sequences are MNHEY and SVGAGI. The V end lost 7 bases, the J end lost 7 bases, and 19 bases lay between the germline ends. This CDR3 contains 14 residues. The CDR3 loop reads CASTFPGGGGEAFF. In DNA, the CDR3 is TGTGCCAGCACCTTCCCGGGGGGCGGAGGTGAAGCTTTCTTT.

The chain has TRBV14 and TRBJ1-2, with 10 bases identical to TRBD1. CDR1 and CDR2 (germline): SGHDN, FVKESK. V lost 3 bases to trimming and J lost 7 bases; unmatched junction nucleotides: 11. The CDR3 loop spans 16 amino acids. CDR3 residues: CASSHILTGGRSGYTF. DNA for the CDR3: TGTGCCAGCAGCCATATACTGACAGGGGGCCGGTCTGGCTACACCTTC.

The genes are TRBV5-1 and TRBJ1-6; TRBD1 matches at 8 bases. The CDR3 contains 14 residues. Germline lookup yields CDR1 SGHRS and CDR2 YFSETQ. V lost 3 bases, J lost 10 bases, and 6 bases stayed unmatched. The CDR3 is CASSSDRGLSPLHF. The DNA of the CDR3 is TGCGCCAGCAGCTCCGACAGGGGCTTGTCACCCCTCCACTTT.

This chain links TRBV7-2 with TRBJ2-7; 7 nucleotides line up with TRBD2. This CDR3 has 16 amino acids. The ends lost 5 bases at V and 7 bases at J; junction bases unmatched: 17. Per the germline V gene, CDR1 is SGHTA and CDR2 is FQGNSA. The CDR3 here is CASSPLSGALGGEQYF. The CDR3 bases are TGTGCCAGCAGCCCGCTCAGCGGGGCCTTAGGAGGGGAGCAGTACTTC.

V is TRBV7-8 and J is TRBJ2-2; D possibly corresponds to TRBD2 (6 bases). The CDR3 loop spans 16 amino acids. V was cut by 6 bases and J by 4 bases, with 18 bases left in between. Germline V CDR1 and CDR2: SGHVS, FQNEAQ. The CDR3: CASRSGRESRTGELFF. The CDR3 DNA follows: TGTGCCAGCAGGAGCGGTCGGGAGAGTCGCACCGGGGAGCTGTTTTTT. The full variable domain, with the rest looked up from reference TRBV7-8 and TRBJ2-2, is GAGVSQSPRYKVAKRGQDVALRCDPISGHVSLFWYQQALGQGPEFLTYFQNEAQLDKSGLPSDRFFAERPEGSVSTLKIQRTQQEDSAVYLCASRSGRESRTGELFFGEGSRLTVL.

This chain joins TRBV7-3 and TRBJ2-2; weak D call: TRBD1 (5 bases). The CDR3 loop spans 15 amino acids. Trimming removed 9 bases at V and 4 bases at J, with 18 bases between. Germline CDR1 and CDR2: SGHTA and FQGTGA. Written as DNA, the CDR3 is TGTGCCAGGGGCGGTTGGGGCGAAGGCACCGGGGAGCTGTTTTTT. As protein: CARGGWGEGTGELFF.

The chain uses TRBV6-6 and TRBJ1-1; D is unresolved. In germline, CDR1 is MNHNY, CDR2 SVGAGI (reference sequence). CDR3 length: 11 amino acids. V gave up 7 bases and J gave up 5 bases, with 8 bases separating them. CDR3 amino acids: CASTRDTEAFF. CDR3 coding DNA: TGTGCCAGCACGAGGGATACTGAAGCTTTCTTT.

The V gene is TRBV11-2, the J gene TRBJ1-3; the D gene is possibly TRBD1 (6 bases). Deletions cut 1 base from V and 8 bases from J, with 15 bases between. The germline V gene encodes CDR1 SGHAT and CDR2 FQNNGV. The CDR3 length is 15 residues. The CDR3 here is CASSLVWGQVDTIYF. Written as DNA, the CDR3 is TGTGCCAGCAGCTTAGTGTGGGGGCAGGTCGACACCATATATTTT.

The V call is TRBV6-5, the J call TRBJ2-1; 14 bases agree with TRBD2. CDR1 and CDR2 from the germline V gene are MNHEY and SVGAGI. The junction had 3 bases not matched to a gene; V was cut back by 6 bases and J by 8 bases. This CDR3 spans 14 amino acids. CDR3 DNA sequence: TGTGCCAGCAGCGGGACTAGCGGGAGCTATGAGCAGTTCTTC. Its protein product is CASSGTSGSYEQFF.

The V gene is TRBV18, the J gene TRBJ2-5; D is undetermined. V lost 1 base, J lost 2 bases, and 8 bases lay in between. The CDR3 loop spans 14 amino acids. From germline, CDR1 is KGHSH and CDR2 LQKENI. The CDR3: CASSPQSRQETQYF. In DNA form, the CDR3 reads TGTGCCAGCTCACCACAGTCGAGGCAAGAGACCCAGTACTTC. Based on the CDR3 plus reference TRBV18 and TRBJ2-5, the full variable domain is NAGVMQNPRHLVRRRGQEARLRCSPMKGHSHVYWYRQLPEEGLKFMVYLQKENIIDESGMPKERFSAEFPKEGPSILRIQQVVRGDSAAYFCASSPQSRQETQYFGPGTRLLVL.

The chain recombines TRBV5-1 with TRBJ1-6; TRBD1 might be the D (5 bases). This CDR3 has 15 residues. Germline CDR1 and CDR2: SGHRS and YFSETQ. Trimming shortened V by 0 bases and J by 10 bases, and 14 bases separated the two germline ends. The CDR3, as DNA: TGCGCCAGCAGCTTGGCCTGGCAGGGTGCCTCACCCCTCCACTTT. Its protein is CASSLAWQGASPLHF. Full variable domain (outside the CDR3, taken from reference TRBV5-1 and TRBJ1-6): KAGVTQTPRYLIKTRGQQVTLSCSPISGHRSVSWYQQTPGQGLQFLFEYFSETQRNKGNFPGRFSGRQFSNSRSEMNVSTLELGDSALYLCASSLAWQGASPLHFGNGTRLTVT.

This chain uses TRBV4-2 with TRBJ2-3, with a weak D call TRBD1 (5 bases). V was shortened by 0 bases and J by 4 bases, with 23 bases between the two germline ends. Per the germline V gene, CDR1 is LGHNA and CDR2 is YNFKEQ. The CDR3 loop spans 19 amino acids. DNA of the CDR3: TGTGCCAGCAGCCAAGACATTCAAACGGGCCCTTGGGGCCCAGATACGCAGTATTTT. Its protein product is CASSQDIQTGPWGPDTQYF.

This chain joins TRBV6-5 and TRBJ2-2; no clear D gene. In germline, CDR1 is MNHEY, CDR2 SVGAGI. There are 14 residues in the CDR3. V was pared by 0 bases and J by 6 bases, with 8 bases between. The CDR3 region has the DNA TGTGCCAGCAGTTACTCCGAGGCGTCCGGGGAGCTGTTTTTT. This encodes CASSYSEASGELFF.

This clone was recorded only once. V usage is TRBV9 and J usage is TRBJ2-3, with D perhaps TRBD2 (6 bases). CDR3 size: 14 residues. Trimming took 4 bases from V and 2 from J, leaving 11 bases between them. From germline, CDR1 is SGDLS and CDR2 YYNGEE. CDR3 in amino acids: CASSRTSYTDTQYF. The CDR3 DNA reads as TGTGCCAGCAGCCGTACTAGCTACACAGATACGCAGTATTTT.

CDR3 bases: TGTGCCAGCAGCGCCTTTCAGAAGAACACTGAAGCTTTCTTT. This translates into CASSAFQKNTEAFF. This chain connects TRBV9 to TRBJ1-1; D not certain. Trimming cost V 3 bases and J 1 base, with 10 bases left between them. The CDR3 consists of 14 residues. In germline, CDR1 is SGDLS, CDR2 YYNGEE.

The rearrangement links TRBV7-9 to TRBJ2-2; tentatively, D is TRBD1 (6 bases). There are 15 residues in the CDR3. V lost 3 bases, J lost 3 bases, and 11 bases lay in between. Germline assignment: CDR1 SEHNR and CDR2 FQNEAQ (reference sequence). The CDR3 DNA reads as TGTGCCAGCAGCTTCGGACAGCCCCACACCGGGGAGCTGTTTTTT. Residues: CASSFGQPHTGELFF.

As to this clone: One junction end does not reproduce the germline sequence, and a read error may be involved. The CDR3 region has the DNA TGTGCTAGCAGCCCGGGACAGGGGAGCTCCTACGAGCAGTACTTC. Amino acid sequence: CASSPGQGSSYEQYF. The V gene is TRBV7-7, the J gene TRBJ2-7, with TRBD1 matching 10 bases. Germline V gene lookup returns CDR1 SSHAT and CDR2 FNYEAQ (reference sequence). The CDR3 covers 15 residues.

This chain links TRBV4-2 with TRBJ2-1, with 10 bases identical to TRBD2. The CDR3 covers 13 residues. CDR1 is LGHNA, CDR2 YNFKEQ, per germline. The V segment lost 7 bases and the J segment 9 bases; nucleotides outside the gene matches: 6. CDR3 protein: CASMTLAGGEQFF. DNA of the CDR3: TGTGCCAGCATGACGTTAGCGGGGGGTGAGCAGTTCTTC.

This rearrangement joins TRBV7-3 to TRBJ2-3, with D possibly matching TRBD1 (6 bases). The germline V and J ends were trimmed by 2 bases and 2 bases, with 17 bases remaining between them. Per the germline V gene, CDR1 is SGHTA and CDR2 is FQGTGA. The CDR3 is made up of 17 amino acids. CDR3 sequence reads: CASSLFSLGAATDTQYF. The CDR3 nucleotides read TGTGCCAGCAGCTTATTTTCTTTGGGGGCCGCCACAGATACGCAGTATTTT.

This clone came up once. For the CDR3, the DNA is TGTGCCAGCAGCTTAGCGTTAGCGGGAGGGGGCGAGCAGTACTTC. Its protein product is CASSLALAGGGEQYF. The chain joins TRBV7-8 to TRBJ2-7, with 11 bases lining up with TRBD2. Germline trimming cut 0 bases from V and 6 bases from J; bases unmatched to any gene: 4. In germline, CDR1 is SGHVS, CDR2 FQNEAQ. The CDR3 consists of 15 residues.

V gene TRBV5-5 combines with J gene TRBJ1-4; tentatively, D is TRBD1 (6 bases). With 1 base removed from V and 8 bases from J, the gap between germline ends came to 9 bases. This CDR3 contains 13 residues. CDR1 SGHKS and CDR2 YYEKEE come from the germline V gene (reference sequence). CDR3 coding DNA: TGTGCCAGCAGCTTGCCAGGGGCAGAAAAACTGTTTTTT. Translation: CASSLPGAEKLFF. Full variable domain (remainder filled in from reference TRBV5-5 and TRBJ1-4): DAGVTQSPTHLIKTRGQQVTLRCSPISGHKSVSWYQQVLGQGPQFIFQYYEKEERGRGNFPDRFSARQFPNYSSELNVNALLLGDSALYLCASSLPGAEKLFFGSGTQLSVL.

The chain employs TRBV4-1 and TRBJ1-5; D possibly corresponds to TRBD1 (6 bases). This CDR3 spans 13 amino acids. CDR1 and CDR2 (germline): MGHRA, YSYEKL. Trimming took off 4 bases at V and 7 bases at J, with 11 bases between the two ends. CDR3 residues: CASSLQRGQPQHF. CDR3 nucleotide sequence: TGCGCCAGCAGCCTACAAAGGGGGCAGCCCCAGCATTTT.

The V gene is TRBV6-5, the J gene TRBJ1-1; D remains ambiguous. CDR3 length equals 13 residues. Germline CDR1 reads MNHEY; CDR2 reads SVGAGI. Deletions cut 10 bases from V and 0 bases from J, with 12 bases between. CDR3 nucleotide sequence: TGTGCCACCGCTACCTCAATGAACACTGAAGCTTTCTTT. It encodes CATATSMNTEAFF.

The V gene is TRBV5-5, the J gene TRBJ2-1; TRBD2 aligns across 16 bases. V trimming: 4 bases; J trimming: 15 bases; junction bases outside the gene matches: 7. There are 14 residues in the CDR3. Germline V gene sequence: CDR1 SGHKS, CDR2 YYEKEE (reference sequence). As DNA, the CDR3 is TGTGCCAGCAGCGTGGGACTAGCGGGAGGGAGCAGGTTCTTC. Residues: CASSVGLAGGSRFF.

This clone occurred a few times. The gene calls are TRBV30 and TRBJ2-1, with 7 bases identical to TRBD1. From germline, CDR1 is GTSNPN and CDR2 SVGIG (reference sequence). The V gene end was trimmed by 4 bases and the J gene end by 2 bases; junction bases not matched to a gene: 14. The CDR3 is made up of 17 amino acids. CDR3 in DNA: TGTGCCTGGAAGGGGACAGCTAGGGAGAACCCCTACAATGAGCAGTTCTTC. Its protein is CAWKGTARENPYNEQFF.